This T cell receptor beta chain is drawn from a study of regulatory T cells in long-lasting Graves disease. Overall study context: The term persistent Graves' disease signified upward of 5 years on antithyroid drugs with positive TSH receptor antibodies.

Assembly of TCR beta libraries relied on iRepertoire HTBI primers together with Arm-PCR of CDR3 regions. In TCRdb, the multiplex PCR reads were re-called with MiXCR into one record per CDR3 protein. The table has hundreds of thousands of distinct CDR3 sequences, about 22% seen once. A remark on this clonotype: The antigen remains undetermined. With a much larger clone just one base away, this may be a read error.

General observations from the study: Favored usage of TRBV28, TRBJ1-2 and TRBJ2-5 was recorded in persistent disease. Peripheral blood was the sole material, not thyroid tissue.

The CDR3 runs 16 residues. The germline V gene has CDR1 SGHVS and CDR2 FQNEAQ. Time point reported: persistent/refractory GD, antithyroid drugs over 5 years with positive TRAb. Isolated PBMC RNA provided the starting material for the TCR library. The receptor was derived from a female donor with Graves disease. The chain carries TRBV7-8 and TRBJ2-5, with 10 nucleotides matching TRBD2. The sequenced sample was peripheral blood mononuclear cells (PBMCs), obtained when the disease was refractory, from a patient treated with antithyroid drugs. The chain's CDR3 is CVSSLGYSGGQETQYF. The DNA for the CDR3 is TGTGTCAGCAGCTTAGGGTATAGCGGGGGGCAAGAGACCCAGTACTTC.